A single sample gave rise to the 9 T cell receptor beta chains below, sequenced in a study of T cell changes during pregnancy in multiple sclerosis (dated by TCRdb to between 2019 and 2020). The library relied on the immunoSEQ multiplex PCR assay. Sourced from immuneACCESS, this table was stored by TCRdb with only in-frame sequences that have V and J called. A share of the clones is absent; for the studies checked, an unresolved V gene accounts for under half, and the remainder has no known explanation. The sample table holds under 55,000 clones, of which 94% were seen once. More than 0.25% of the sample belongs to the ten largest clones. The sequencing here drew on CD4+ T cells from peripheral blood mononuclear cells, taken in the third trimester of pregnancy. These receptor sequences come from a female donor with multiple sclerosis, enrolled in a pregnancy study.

The CDR3 nucleotides read TGTGCCTGGAAAGCCGGCAGGGGAGTGGAAGAGACCCAGTACTTC. Translating it yields CAWKAGRGVEETQYF. The chain carries TRBV30 and TRBJ2-5; D might be TRBD1 (6 bases). The CDR3 has 15 amino acids. Per germline, CDR1 GTSNPN and CDR2 SVGIG (reference sequence). The ends were cut back, 4 bases at V and 3 bases at J, with 18 bases in the middle.

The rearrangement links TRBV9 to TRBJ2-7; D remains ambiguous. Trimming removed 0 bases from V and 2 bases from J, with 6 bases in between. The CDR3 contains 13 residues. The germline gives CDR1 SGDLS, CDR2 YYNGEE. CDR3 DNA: TGTGCCAGCAGCGTAGGGGCGACCTACGAGCAGTACTTC. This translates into CASSVGATYEQYF.

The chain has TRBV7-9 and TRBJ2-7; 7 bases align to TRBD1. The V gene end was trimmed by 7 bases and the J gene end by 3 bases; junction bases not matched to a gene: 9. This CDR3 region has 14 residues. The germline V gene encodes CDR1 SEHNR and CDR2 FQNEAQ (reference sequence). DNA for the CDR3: TGTGCCAGCAACAGACAGGGTTCAAACTACGAGCAGTACTTC. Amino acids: CASNRQGSNYEQYF.

CDR3: CASSLGTSAQETQYF. CDR3 coding DNA: TGTGCCAGCTCACTGGGAACTAGCGCCCAAGAGACCCAGTACTTC. This chain connects TRBV18 to TRBJ2-5, with TRBD2 matching 7 bases. This CDR3 contains 15 residues. The trim removed 4 bases at V and 1 base at J, leaving 6 bases unmatched. Germline CDR1 KGHSH, CDR2 LQKENI.

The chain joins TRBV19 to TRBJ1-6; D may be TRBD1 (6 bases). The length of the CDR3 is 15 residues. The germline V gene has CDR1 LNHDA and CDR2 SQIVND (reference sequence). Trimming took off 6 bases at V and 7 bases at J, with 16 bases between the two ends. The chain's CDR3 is CASSNPGHLNSPLHF. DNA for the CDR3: TGTGCCAGTAGCAATCCGGGACATCTCAATTCACCCCTCCACTTT.

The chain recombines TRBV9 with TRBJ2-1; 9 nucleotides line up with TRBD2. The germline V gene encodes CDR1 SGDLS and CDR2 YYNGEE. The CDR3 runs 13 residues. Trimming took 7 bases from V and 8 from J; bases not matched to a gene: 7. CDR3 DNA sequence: TGTGCCAGCTCTGGGACTAGCTCCGATGAGCAGTTCTTC. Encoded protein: CASSGTSSDEQFF.

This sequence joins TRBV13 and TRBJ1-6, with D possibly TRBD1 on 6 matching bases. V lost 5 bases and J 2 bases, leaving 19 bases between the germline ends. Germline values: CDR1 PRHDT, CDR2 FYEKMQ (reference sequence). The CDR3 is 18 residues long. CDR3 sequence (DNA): TGTGCCAGCAGCCTTCGGATCACAGGGCCTCCCTATAATTCACCCCTCCACTTT. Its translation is CASSLRITGPPYNSPLHF.

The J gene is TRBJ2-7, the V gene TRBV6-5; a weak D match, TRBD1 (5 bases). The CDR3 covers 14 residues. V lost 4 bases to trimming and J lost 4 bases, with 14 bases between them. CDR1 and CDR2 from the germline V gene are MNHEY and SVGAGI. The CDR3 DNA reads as TGTGCCAGCAGTTCCCAGGGTGGCCAATACGAGCAGTACTTC. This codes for CASSSQGGQYEQYF.

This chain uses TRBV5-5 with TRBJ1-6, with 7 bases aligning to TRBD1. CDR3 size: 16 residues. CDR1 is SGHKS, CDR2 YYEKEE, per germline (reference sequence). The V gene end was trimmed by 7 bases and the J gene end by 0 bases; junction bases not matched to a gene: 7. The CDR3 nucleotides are TGTGCCAGCGGAGACAGGGTTAGCTCCTATAATTCACCCCTCCACTTT. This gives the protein CASGDRVSSYNSPLHF.